The 3 T cell receptor beta chains listed next were all sequenced from one sample in a study of T-cell reconstitution after alpha-beta-depleted transplantation in children. Unique molecular identifiers were built into the TCRbeta library. TCRdb processed the PCR reads anew with MiXCR; each CDR3 protein has one entry. This sample has 550,000 to 800,000 distinct CDR3 sequences, with roughly 13% found just once. Sequenced here: PBMCs, sampled before TCRalphabeta/CD19-depleted stem cell transplant. The receptors derive from a girl aged 2 to 10 with congenital amegakaryocytic thrombocytopenia, due to receive a stem cell transplant.

The chain joins TRBV5-1 to TRBJ2-1; 8 positions match TRBD1. The junction had 4 bases not matched to a gene; V was cut back by 1 base and J by 4 bases. Germline CDR1 and CDR2: SGHRS and YFSETQ. The length of the CDR3 is 15 residues. DNA for the CDR3: TGCGCCAGCAGCTTGTGGACAGGGTCATACAATGAGCAGTTCTTC. Its protein product is CASSLWTGSYNEQFF.

The chain recombines TRBV5-5 with TRBJ1-5; TRBD1 is a possible D gene (5 bases). The CDR3 has 15 residues. Germline CDR1 and CDR2: SGHKS and YYEKEE (reference sequence). The V gene lost 2 bases and the J gene lost 4 bases, with 13 bases spanning the gap. This CDR3 is CASSLLPGRNQPQHF. CDR3 DNA: TGTGCCAGCAGCTTACTGCCAGGGAGGAATCAGCCCCAGCATTTT.

The sample holds a few counts of this clonotype. The chain links TRBV15 to TRBJ1-2; D is undetermined. The CDR3 has 17 amino acids. Germline loops: CDR1 LNHNV, CDR2 YYDKDF (reference sequence). V was clipped by 0 bases and J by 1 base, with 15 bases between them. For the CDR3, the DNA is TGTGCCACCAGCAGAGATAACAGCCAGGTTCTTAACTATGGCTACACCTTC. This sequence encodes CATSRDNSQVLNYGYTF.